This paragraph reports one T cell receptor (beta chain). This entry is derived from a study of T cell responses to AZD1222 COVID-19 vaccine. The repertoire was sequenced with immunoSEQ multiplex PCR; TCRdb's copy has only in-frame clones and lacks some. Counted here are under 150,000 clones, over 85% occurring once; the ten biggest clones make up roughly 5%. Trimming stripped 4 bases from V and 6 bases from J, with 15 bases between. This CDR3 is 14 amino acids long. The germline CDR1 and CDR2 sequences are MNHEY and SMNVEV (reference sequence). This TCR was recovered from an adult in good health. The V call is TRBV27, the J call TRBJ1-1; D gene uncertain. Sequenced here: peripheral blood, sampled on day 0 of AZD1222 vaccination. The CDR3 bases are TGTGCCAGCAGTTCCCAAAACGGCGGACCTGAAGCTTTCTTT. This sequence encodes CASSSQNGGPEAFF.